This TCR beta chain appears in the sequencing data of a study of ipilimumab plus nivolumab after autologous stem cell transplantation. Study-level information: The DLBCL group included primary refractory and relapsed cases.

Measured with immunoSEQ multiplex PCR; TCRdb has only the in-frame clones, and not every one. This sample has tens of thousands of clones, with 65% to 85% found just once. This clone was observed a single time. Checkpoint therapy with ipilimumab 1 mg/kg began 14 to 28 days after transplant. Germline-derived CDR1 and CDR2 are SGHNT and YYREEE (reference sequence). CDR3 size: 16 residues. V lost 4 bases, J lost 1 base, and 6 bases stayed unmatched. This TCR derives from a male donor with diffuse large B-cell lymphoma. This specimen was PBMCs, taken in a trial of ipilimumab plus nivolumab as post-transplant consolidation. V and J are TRBV5-4 and TRBJ2-2, with 8 positions matching TRBD1. The CDR3 DNA is TGTGCCAGCAGCCAAGGACAGGGAGGGAACACCGGGGAGCTGTTTTTT. Its protein is CASSQGQGGNTGELFF.